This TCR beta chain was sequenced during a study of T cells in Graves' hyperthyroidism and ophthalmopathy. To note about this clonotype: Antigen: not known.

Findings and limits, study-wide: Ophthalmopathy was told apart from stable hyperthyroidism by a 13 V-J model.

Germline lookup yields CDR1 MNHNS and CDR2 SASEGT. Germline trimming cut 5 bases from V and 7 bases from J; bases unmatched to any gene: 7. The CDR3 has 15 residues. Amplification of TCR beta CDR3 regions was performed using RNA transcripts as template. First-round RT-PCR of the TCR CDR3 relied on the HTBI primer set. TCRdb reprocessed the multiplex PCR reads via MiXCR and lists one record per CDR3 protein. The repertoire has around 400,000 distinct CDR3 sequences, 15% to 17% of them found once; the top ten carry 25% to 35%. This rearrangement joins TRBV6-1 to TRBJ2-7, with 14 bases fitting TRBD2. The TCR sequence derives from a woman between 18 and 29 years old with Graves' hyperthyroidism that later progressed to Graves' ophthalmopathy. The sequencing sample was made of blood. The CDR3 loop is CASSRLAGGPGEQYF. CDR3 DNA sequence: TGTGCCAGCAGTAGACTAGCGGGAGGGCCGGGAGAGCAGTACTTC.